The present T cell receptor (beta chain) was sequenced within a study of Tregs in tolerant kidney transplant recipients (dated by TCRdb to between 2019 and 2020). For the wider study: The study used TCRbeta sequencing to identify donor-specific regulatory T cells before combined kidney and bone marrow transplantation, then tracked those cells after transplant. TCRbeta repertoire sequencing was used in a few healthy controls to compare several methods for expanding Tregs specific for an allogeneic donor. On the study overall, not on this receptor specifically: Expanding Tregs with activated donor B cells appeared to identify the most biologically relevant and donor-specific TCRbeta repertoire. Biological reproducibility was not directly assessed, although technical replication error appeared to be minimal. Because the study included only a small number of patients, the results must be confirmed in larger populations and under other immunosuppression protocols.

V gives up 5 bases and J gives up 0 bases, and the segment between their germline ends measures 17 bases. From the cysteine through the phenylalanine, the CDR3 covers 16 amino acids. CDR3 DNA only is kept here, 48 bases in frame from base 1. The germline V gene (reference sequence) sets CDR1 to SSHAT and CDR2 to FNYEAQ. For TCRbeta CDR3 sequencing, genomic DNA from the sorted cells was extracted using the QIAGEN DNeasy Blood and Tissue Kit. Through immunoSEQ, high-throughput TCRbeta CDR3 sequencing was done commercially, including PCR amplification with internal controls and bias correction. The authors processed their data as follows. Unique productive TCRbeta sequences were defined by CDR3 nucleotide sequence when primers matched and otherwise by CDR3 amino acid sequence together with Vbeta and Jbeta genes. As a correction for sorting error, sequences shared between sorted populations at a frequency ratio of 2:1 or less were discarded, and the remaining shared sequences were assigned to the higher population. Donor-reactive sequences were defined as at least 5-fold expanded in CFSE-low cells versus unstimulated cells, with frequency of at least 0.01% in CFSE-low cells. Repertoire divergence was quantified by Jensen-Shannon divergence calculated from the top 100 TCRbeta sequences ranked by frequency. For any sample with multiple sequencing runs, sorting error was corrected in each run separately before the runs were pooled. TCRdb provides this immuneACCESS table in a form limited to in-frame rearrangements. Some clones are lacking; in checked studies, under half of them reflect an unresolved V gene, and why the rest are absent is not known. That table supplies the V and J calls and clone size; D and trimming were determined from the DNA. The sample table lists some 68,000 clones, around 84% of them with a count of one. The ten largest clones add up to about 4.6% of the sample.

This clone was detected only once. Its antigen target is currently unknown. The record has no base qualities; no much larger clone is one base away. Unstimulated Tregs (CD4+CD25+CD127-), CD4+ non-Tregs (CD4+CD25-), CD4 and CD8 cells were FACS-sorted from thawed PBMCs. Healthy control blood was obtained either as purchased buffy coats or from healthy volunteers. Healthy control blood was processed to PBMCs with a Ficoll density gradient and then cryopreserved, whereas patient PBMCs were collected both before and after transplant. The sequence was obtained from a human donor in good health. This sequence uses TRBV7-7 and TRBJ2-7; the D gene cannot be named for sure. Sample: CD4+ T cells from blood. The DNA is TGTGCCAGCAGCCCGATCTCGGCCCGCCCCTCCTACGAGCAGTACTTC. It translates to CASSPISARPSYEQYF.